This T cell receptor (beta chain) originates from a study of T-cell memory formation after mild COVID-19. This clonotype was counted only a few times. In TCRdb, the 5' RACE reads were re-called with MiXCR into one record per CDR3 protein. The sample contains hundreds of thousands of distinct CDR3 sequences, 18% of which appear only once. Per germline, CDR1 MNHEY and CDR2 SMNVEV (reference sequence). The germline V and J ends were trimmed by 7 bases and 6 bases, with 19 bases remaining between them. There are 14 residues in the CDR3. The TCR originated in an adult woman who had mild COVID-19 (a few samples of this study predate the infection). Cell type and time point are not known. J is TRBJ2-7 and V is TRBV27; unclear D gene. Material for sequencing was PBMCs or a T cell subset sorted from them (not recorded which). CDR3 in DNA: TGTGCCAGCACCCAACGGCACGGTGATCGCGAGCAGTACTTC. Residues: CASTQRHGDREQYF.